In its sample, the clone carrying this T cell receptor (beta chain) was seen many times. Its target is not known. These data come from a study of T cell repertoires in cytomegalovirus infection. The overall study: Matching HLA type and CMV infection were both indicated by public TCR beta signatures. Study-wide findings and caveats: HLA-C-restricted CMV clonotypes gave the most frequent clonotype in two of eight donors. Accumulated public TCR beta family frequency recognized individuals carrying CMV together with the relevant HLA.

Germline trimming cut 4 bases from V and 1 base from J; bases unmatched to any gene: 4. This CDR3 spans 14 amino acids. From germline, CDR1 is SGHVS and CDR2 FQNEAQ. TCRdb re-analysed the reads in MiXCR, keeping a single row per CDR3 protein. The table lists approximately 500,000 distinct CDR3 sequences, approximately 15% of them singletons. Material for sequencing was CD8+ T cells from PBMCs. This chain uses TRBV7-8 with TRBJ2-7; 7 nucleotides align to TRBD1. This receptor was taken from a human donor in good health (CMV status not recorded). Some clones in this sample may be carry-over from other donors' samples. DNA for the CDR3: TGTGCCAGCAGCTCCCGGGACAGTTCCTACGAGCAGTACTTC. Translation: CASSSRDSSYEQYF. The complete variable domain, with remaining parts taken from reference TRBV7-8 and TRBJ2-7, reads GAGVSQSPRYKVAKRGQDVALRCDPISGHVSLFWYQQALGQGPEFLTYFQNEAQLDKSGLPSDRFFAERPEGSVSTLKIQRTQQEDSAVYLCASSSRDSSYEQYFGPGTRLTVT.